These 30 T cell receptor beta chains originate from one sample sequenced in a study of T cells in Graves' hyperthyroidism and ophthalmopathy. The investigators amplified TCR beta CDR3 regions from RNA transcripts. Researchers ran a first-round RT-PCR on the TCR CDR3 using the HTBI primer set. Via MiXCR, TCRdb re-called the multiplex PCR reads, giving one row per CDR3 protein. Here the sample spans 200,000 to 300,000 distinct CDR3 sequences, less than 20% being singletons. Input material: blood. These receptors were obtained from a woman between 18 and 30 years old with Graves' ophthalmopathy.

This clonotype was found once. Given a much more abundant clone one base away, this may be a read error. The gene calls are TRBV5-1 and TRBJ2-1, with a weak D call TRBD2 (5 bases). CDR1 is SGHRS and CDR2 is YFSETQ in the germline V gene. The CDR3 consists of 14 residues. CDR3 DNA sequence: TGCACCAGCAGCTTGGGCTACGGGATCGATGAGCAGTTCTTC. Protein product: CTSSLGYGIDEQFF.

This clonotype was recorded many times. The V gene is TRBV28, the J gene TRBJ2-2; 8 bases map to TRBD1. The CDR3 runs to 15 residues. CDR1 and CDR2 (germline): MDHEN, SYDVKM. After removal of 4 bases from V and 2 bases from J, the junction contained 3 bases not matched to a gene. CDR3 nucleotides: TGTGCCAGCAGTTCAGGACAGGGAAACACCGGGGAGCTGTTTTTT. Translating gives CASSSGQGNTGELFF.

This clonotype came up many times. The chain is built from TRBV6-1 and TRBJ1-2; D uncertain. The V end lost 3 bases, the J end lost 3 bases, and 17 bases lay between the germline ends. The CDR3 loop spans 16 amino acids. Germline-derived CDR1 and CDR2 are MNHNS and SASEGT. As DNA, the CDR3 is TGTGCCAGCAGTGACTCCCTGTCCGGCGCCTACTATGGCTACACCTTC. It encodes CASSDSLSGAYYGYTF.

This clonotype was counted many times. The chain has TRBV11-2 and TRBJ2-6; 12 bases fit TRBD1. The CDR3 runs to 18 residues. Germline V CDR1 and CDR2: SGHAT, FQNNGV. The V segment lost 4 bases and the J segment 2 bases; nucleotides outside the gene matches: 6. Written as DNA, the CDR3 is TGTGCCAGCAGCTCGCTCGGGACAGGGGGCGCTGGGGCCAACGTCCTGACTTTC. This encodes CASSSLGTGGAGANVLTF.

This clonotype was observed many times. The chain links TRBV19 to TRBJ1-2; no clear D. There are 16 residues in the CDR3. The germline V gene encodes CDR1 LNHDA and CDR2 SQIVND (reference sequence). The ends were cut back, 5 bases at V and 3 bases at J, with 19 bases in the middle. The CDR3 loop is CASSPSYGSLHYGYTF. The CDR3 bases are TGTGCCAGTAGTCCCTCCTATGGCAGCCTCCACTATGGCTACACCTTC.

In its sample, this clonotype was seen many times. The gene calls are TRBV30 and TRBJ1-4; D gene uncertain. Trimming took 1 base from V and 0 from J, leaving 6 bases between them. The CDR3 consists of 14 residues. Germline CDR1 reads GTSNPN; CDR2 reads SVGIG (reference sequence). CDR3 protein: CAWSAQSTNEKLFF. In nucleotides, the CDR3 is TGTGCCTGGAGTGCCCAGTCAACTAATGAAAAACTGTTTTTT.

This clonotype was counted many times. The CDR3 protein is CSAGPGVRQFF. The CDR3 DNA reads as TGCAGTGCTGGGCCGGGGGTGAGGCAGTTCTTC. V usage is TRBV20-1 and J usage is TRBJ2-1; weak D call: TRBD2 (6 bases). The CDR3 has 11 residues. Germline CDR1 reads DFQATT; CDR2 reads SNEGSKA (reference sequence). V lost 5 bases, J lost 12 bases, and 14 bases lay in between.

This clonotype was seen ten or more times. The V gene is TRBV9, the J gene TRBJ2-7; 8 bases are shared with TRBD2. Losses at the gene ends were 0 bases for V and 9 bases for J; bases not matched to a gene: 8. Germline V gene data show CDR1 as SGDLS and CDR2 as YYNGEE. The CDR3 totals 14 residues. The CDR3: CASSVGGSGKVQYF. The DNA for the CDR3 is TGTGCCAGCAGCGTAGGGGGTAGCGGGAAGGTGCAGTACTTC.

This clonotype was detected many times. The chain has TRBV12-5 and TRBJ1-1; TRBD1 aligns across 8 bases. The germline CDR1 and CDR2 sequences are LGHNT and FRNRAP. This CDR3 has 13 residues. V dropped 7 bases and J dropped 4; count of bases not matched to a gene: 5. The CDR3 sequence is CASALTGVTEAFF. CDR3 nucleotide sequence: TGTGCTAGTGCCCTGACAGGGGTCACTGAAGCTTTCTTT.

The gene calls are TRBV2 and TRBJ2-7; TRBD1 or TRBD2 may be the D gene (5 bases each). The CDR3 runs to 14 residues. In germline, CDR1 is SNHLY, CDR2 FYNNEI. V was cut by 4 bases and J by 4 bases, with 14 bases left in between. The CDR3 protein is CASSAGTGRYEQYF. The CDR3 DNA follows: TGTGCCAGCAGTGCCGGGACGGGAAGATACGAGCAGTACTTC.

This chain links TRBV6-1 with TRBJ2-2, with TRBD1 matching over 9 bases. V lost 5 bases to trimming and J lost 7 bases; unmatched junction nucleotides: 5. Germline V gene data show CDR1 as MNHNS and CDR2 as SASEGT. The CDR3 sequence is 14 residues long. CDR3 nucleotide sequence: TGTGCCAGCAGTCGGGACAGGGTTCTCGGGGAGCTGTTTTTT. Translated, it gives CASSRDRVLGELFF.

On this clonotype: This may be a read error, as it is one base from a much larger clone. The rearrangement uses TRBV24-1 and TRBJ2-2; 8 nucleotides match TRBD1. The CDR3 totals 16 residues. Germline V CDR1 and CDR2: KGHDR, SFDVKD. Trimming took 3 bases from V and 6 from J; bases not matched to a gene: 8. In DNA, the CDR3 is TGTGCCACCAGTGATCCGGGACAGGAGGCGTCCGGGGAGCTGTTTTTT. Its protein is CATSDPGQEASGELFF.

This clonotype was seen at least ten times. The chain couples TRBV7-2 to TRBJ1-1; possible D gene TRBD1, 6 bases. From germline, CDR1 is SGHTA and CDR2 FQGNSA. The CDR3 extends over 13 amino acids. The V end was cut by 8 bases, the J end by 1 base, with 11 bases between. CDR3 residues: CASQGQANTEAFF. The CDR3 DNA follows: TGTGCCAGCCAGGGGCAGGCGAACACTGAAGCTTTCTTT.

In its sample, this clonotype was seen many times. V and J are TRBV15 and TRBJ1-2; weak D call: TRBD1 (6 bases). The length of the CDR3 is 13 residues. CDR1 is LNHNV and CDR2 is YYDKDF in the germline V gene (reference sequence). The V gene lost 2 bases and the J gene lost 4 bases, with 8 bases spanning the gap. DNA for the CDR3: TGTGCCACCAGCAGAACAGGGCCCTATGGCTACACCTTC. Protein product: CATSRTGPYGYTF.

Concerning this clonotype: A much larger clone differs by one base, so this may be a read error. This rearrangement joins TRBV11-3 to TRBJ2-7; TRBD2 might be the D (6 bases). The ends were cut back, 4 bases at V and 2 bases at J, with 9 bases in the middle. CDR1 SGHNT and CDR2 YENEEA come from the germline V gene. The CDR3 has 13 residues. CDR3 nucleotide sequence: TGTGCCAGCAGCTCGGGAGTTGCCTACGAGCAGTACTTC. It encodes CASSSGVAYEQYF.

The table lists this clonotype with many counts. The V gene is TRBV28, the J gene TRBJ2-5, with 7 bases matching TRBD1. V lost 6 bases and J lost 3; bases outside the gene matches: 4. This CDR3 has 13 amino acids. Germline CDR1 MDHEN, CDR2 SYDVKM. CDR3 sequence reads: CASRVGTEETQYF. The CDR3 DNA sequence: TGTGCCAGCAGGGTGGGGACAGAAGAGACCCAGTACTTC.

This clonotype showed up many times. J is TRBJ2-3 and V is TRBV5-5; tentative D call: TRBD1 (8 bases). The germline V and J ends were trimmed by 1 base and 2 bases, with 17 bases remaining between them. Germline lookup yields CDR1 SGHKS and CDR2 YYEKEE (reference sequence). The CDR3 runs to 17 residues. The CDR3 reads CASSLPRTGRVTDTQYF. The CDR3 nucleotides read TGTGCCAGCAGCTTGCCCCGGACAGGGAGGGTCACAGATACGCAGTATTTT.

In its sample, this clonotype was seen a few times. V and J are TRBV4-1 and TRBJ1-1; no definite D call. The CDR3 runs 12 residues. The germline V gene has CDR1 MGHRA and CDR2 YSYEKL. Trimming shortened V by 2 bases and J by 1 base, and 2 bases separated the two germline ends. CDR3 bases: TGCGCCAGCAGCCAAACGAACACTGAAGCTTTCTTT. It encodes CASSQTNTEAFF.

This clonotype was picked up many times. The rearrangement links TRBV7-8 to TRBJ2-7, with 9 bases identical to TRBD1. Per the germline V gene, CDR1 is SGHVS and CDR2 is FQNEAQ. The CDR3 runs to 15 residues. V trimming: 6 bases; J trimming: 3 bases; junction bases outside the gene matches: 9. CDR3 residues: CASSSPGQGIYEQYF. CDR3 nucleotide sequence: TGTGCCAGCAGTTCCCCGGGACAGGGTATCTACGAGCAGTACTTC.

This clonotype was observed many times. The V gene is TRBV20-1, the J gene TRBJ2-7; the match to TRBD2 covers 8 bases. The germline gives CDR1 DFQATT, CDR2 SNEGSKA (reference sequence). V lost 0 bases, J lost 5 bases, and 3 bases stayed unmatched. This CDR3 has 13 residues. The CDR3 loop reads CSARDGAGDEQYF. The CDR3 DNA reads TGCAGTGCTAGAGATGGAGCGGGGGACGAGCAGTACTTC.

This clonotype has ten or more counts. The chain recombines TRBV6-2 or TRBV6-3 with TRBJ2-2; D is perhaps TRBD2 (6 bases). This CDR3 is built from 17 residues. V shed 3 bases and J shed 3 bases, with 17 bases lying between them. Germline CDR1 MNHEY, CDR2 SVGEGT. The CDR3 reads CASSYLATRIYTGELFF. The CDR3, as DNA: TGTGCCAGCAGTTATCTAGCGACCCGCATATACACCGGGGAGCTGTTTTTT.

This rearrangement joins TRBV29-1 to TRBJ2-7; TRBD2 aligns across 16 bases. The CDR3 covers 17 residues. Germline trimming cut 6 bases from V and 6 bases from J; bases unmatched to any gene: 14. Germline V gives CDR1 SQVTM, CDR2 ANQGSEA. The CDR3 spells CSVSYPGTSGRAGEQYF. In DNA, the CDR3 is TGCAGCGTCTCCTACCCCGGGACTAGCGGGAGGGCGGGCGAGCAGTACTTC.

This clonotype was found many times. This chain uses TRBV12-3 or TRBV12-4 with TRBJ2-1; D is unclear. V lost 3 bases to trimming and J lost 9 bases, with 15 bases between them. This CDR3 is 14 amino acids long. CDR3 sequence: CASSFGGSKIEQFF. The DNA for the CDR3 is TGTGCCAGCAGTTTTGGCGGCAGCAAAATTGAGCAGTTCTTC.

V is TRBV11-3 and J is TRBJ2-3, with 8 positions matching TRBD2. V lost 4 bases and J lost 3; bases outside the gene matches: 21. The CDR3 consists of 20 residues. CDR1 is SGHNT and CDR2 is YENEEA in the germline V gene. In DNA, the CDR3 is TGTGCCAGCAGCTCGGACGGGGGAGCGGGGGAAAGAGTTAAAACAGATACGCAGTATTTT. Translation: CASSSDGGAGERVKTDTQYF.

This clonotype was counted at least ten times. V is TRBV5-1 and J is TRBJ2-7; 9 nucleotides match TRBD1. Germline CDR1 and CDR2: SGHRS and YFSETQ. The trim removed 4 bases at V and 5 bases at J, leaving 7 bases unmatched. The CDR3 is made up of 14 amino acids. In nucleotides, the CDR3 is TGCGCCAGCAGCACGGGACAGGGACCTCACGAGCAGTACTTC. It yields the protein CASSTGQGPHEQYF.

The sample holds many counts of this clonotype. V gene TRBV11-2 combines with J gene TRBJ2-1; D not resolved. V was clipped by 5 bases and J by 7 bases, with 18 bases between them. The CDR3 is made up of 15 amino acids. Germline loops: CDR1 SGHAT, CDR2 FQNNGV. CDR3 coding DNA: TGTGCCAGCAGCCCCCTCGTTTTCGGATGGAATGAGCAGTTCTTC. Its translation: CASSPLVFGWNEQFF.

There are many counts of this clonotype. The chain recombines TRBV6-1 with TRBJ1-4; D might be TRBD1 (5 bases). The CDR3 has 14 residues. Germline CDR1 and CDR2: MNHNS and SASEGT. V was shortened by 5 bases and J by 5 bases, with 12 bases between the two germline ends. CDR3 coding DNA: TGTGCCAGCAGTTCGGACACTGGGAATGAAAAACTGTTTTTT. As protein: CASSSDTGNEKLFF.

Turning to this clonotype: A much larger clone differs by one base, so this may be a read error. The V gene is TRBV6-1, the J gene TRBJ1-2, with D possibly being TRBD1 (5 bases). Trimming cost V 5 bases and J 4 bases, with 20 bases left between them. The germline gives CDR1 MNHNS, CDR2 SASEGT. The CDR3 consists of 16 residues. DNA of the CDR3: TGTGCCAGCAGTACATTATACGGGGGGAGCGGCTATGGCTACACCTTC. Amino acids: CASSTLYGGSGYGYTF.

This clonotype was detected ten times or more. V and J are TRBV7-2 and TRBJ2-5; D is possibly TRBD1 (6 bases). Germline-derived CDR1 and CDR2 are SGHTA and FQGNSA. The length of the CDR3 is 14 residues. V was shortened by 6 bases and J by 5 bases, with 16 bases between the two germline ends. CDR3 nucleotide sequence: TGTGCCAGCAGACGCTCCTCCCAGGGGGAGACCCAGTACTTC. It specifies CASRRSSQGETQYF.

This clonotype was counted many times. The chain combines TRBV4-1 with TRBJ1-1; D remains unclear. The CDR3 loop spans 15 amino acids. The ends were cut back, 0 bases at V and 0 bases at J, with 8 bases in the middle. The germline gives CDR1 MGHRA, CDR2 YSYEKL. The CDR3 bases are TGCGCCAGCAGCCAAGATCGGGGTCTGAACACTGAAGCTTTCTTT. It is translated as CASSQDRGLNTEAFF.